This T cell receptor (beta chain) was profiled in a study of cytomegalovirus exposure and HLA in healthy donors. Vbeta (60) and Jbeta (13) primers were used in the PCR. The protocol was immunoSEQ multiplex PCR, while the TCRdb copy is restricted to in-frame clones and leaves out a portion. The data contain 150,000 to 160,000 clones, about 76% of them singletons. The CDR3 has 15 residues. The V end was cut by 6 bases, the J end by 0 bases, with 13 bases between. From germline, CDR1 is MNHNY and CDR2 SVGAGI (reference sequence). This sequence was found in a man aged 30-40 years in good health and CMV-seropositive. This chain joins TRBV6-6 and TRBJ2-3; D perhaps matches TRBD1 (5 bases). Source material: PBMCs. The CDR3 DNA follows: TGTGCCAGCAGCCAAGACAGCCATAGCACAGATACGCAGTATTTT. It yields the protein CASSQDSHSTDTQYF.